These T cell receptor beta chains were read from a single sample in a study of shared clonotypes between healthy human individuals. The data were produced by immunoSEQ multiplex PCR, yet TCRdb's version contains in-frame clones alone and is incomplete. The repertoire has over a million clones, 95% to 97% of them found once; the top ten carry roughly 1.1%. Material for sequencing was naive CD4+ T cells sorted from blood. Receptor source: a man aged 30 to 45 in good health. Both conserved end residues are part of each CDR3. The D gene is left open where the match is weak. For some rows the clone size is stated as once, few or many, or as a class when expanded; others skip it.

V gene	D gene	J gene	clone size	CDR3 DNA	CDR3 protein
TRBV28	TRBD2	TRBJ2-5	.	TGTGCCAGCAGTTTACGGGAGGGGTTATATCAAGAGACCCAGTACTTC	CASSLREGLYQETQYF
TRBV10-3	TRBD1	TRBJ1-4	.	TGTGCCATCGGACTTCGGGACAGTAATGAAAAACTGTTTTTT	CAIGLRDSNEKLFF
TRBV5-1	TRBD1	TRBJ1-1	.	TGCGCCTGCAGCAGAGAGACAGGGCTCACTGAAGCTTTCTTT	CACSRETGLTEAFF
TRBV11-2	.	TRBJ2-5	.	TGTGCCAGCAGCTCAACAGGGGAGGTTGGAGAGACCCAGTACTTC	CASSSTGEVGETQYF
TRBV10-2	.	TRBJ2-3	.	TGCGCCAGACTGGACTTTAGCACAGATACGCAGTATTTT	CARLDFSTDTQYF
TRBV29-1	TRBD1	TRBJ1-2	.	TGCAGCGTTGAGGGACAGGATAGCAAATCCTATGGCTACACCTTC	CSVEGQDSKSYGYTF
TRBV10-1	.	TRBJ1-4	.	TGCGCCAGCAGTGAGGGGCAGAGGAGCGGAAAACTGTTTTTT	CASSEGQRSGKLFF
TRBV5-4	TRBD1	TRBJ1-1	.	TGTGCCAGCAGCCCGGGACAGGGTGGAGGTGAAGCTTTCTTT	CASSPGQGGGEAFF
TRBV7-2	TRBD2	TRBJ2-7	.	TGTGCCAGCAGCCCAGGGAGGGCCTCCTACGAGCAGTACTTC	CASSPGRASYEQYF
TRBV2	.	TRBJ1-5	.	TGTGCCAGCAGTGGTCTTGGCCAGCCCCAGCATTTT	CASSGLGQPQHF
TRBV28	.	TRBJ2-7	once	TGTGCCAGCAGTTTCGGAGGGAGTACCTACGAGCAGTACTTC	CASSFGGSTYEQYF
TRBV11-2	.	TRBJ2-1	.	TGTGCCAGCAGCTTACGCTCAGCGAACAATGAGCAGTTCTTC	CASSLRSANNEQFF
TRBV19	TRBD2	TRBJ2-7	.	TGTGCCAGTAACCCGGGACTAGCGTCGAACGAGCAGTACTTC	CASNPGLASNEQYF
TRBV6-6	.	TRBJ2-7	.	TGTGCCAGCAGCCTGAACCGCTACGAGCAGTACTTC	CASSLNRYEQYF
TRBV6-6	.	TRBJ2-7	.	TGTGCCAGCAGTTACGGGCAGCTCAGTCCAAACTACGAGCAGTACTTC	CASSYGQLSPNYEQYF
TRBV28	.	TRBJ2-2	.	TGTGCCAGCAGTTGGAGGAGCGGGGAGCTGTTTTTT	CASSWRSGELFF
TRBV10-3	.	TRBJ2-7	.	TGTGCCATCAGTGACCGCTTAGGCTCCTACGAGCAGTACTTC	CAISDRLGSYEQYF
TRBV28	TRBD1	TRBJ1-2	.	TGTGCCACCAAGGGACAGGGCTATGGCTACACCTTC	CATKGQGYGYTF
TRBV27	TRBD2	TRBJ2-3	.	TGTGCCAGCAGTTATGGGACTAGGACAGATACGCAGTATTTT	CASSYGTRTDTQYF
TRBV19	.	TRBJ1-5	.	TGTGCCAGTAGCGTAATAGGGCAGATAAGGTACGGCAATCAGCCCCAGCATTTT	CASSVIGQIRYGNQPQHF
TRBV9	TRBD2	TRBJ2-1	.	TGTGCCAGCAGCGCAACGACTAGCGGCCGTTACAATGAGCAGTTCTTC	CASSATTSGRYNEQFF
TRBV27	.	TRBJ2-7	.	TGTGCCAGCAGGGCGGCGGGTCGCTTCTACGAGCAGTACTTC	CASRAAGRFYEQYF